These 11 T cell receptor beta chains came from one sample sequenced in a study of shared clonotypes between healthy human individuals. Generated by immunoSEQ multiplex PCR, the TCRdb table keeps only in-frame clones and is missing some. The table includes about 580,000 clones, 95% to 98% detected once. Naive CD8 isolation took CD45RO-negative cells positively selected for CCR7 and excluded terminally differentiated effector memory CD45RA+ cells. Sequenced: naive CD8+ T cells sorted from blood. These receptor sequences come from a man between 25 and 39 years old in good health.

CDR3: CASSSPGTGGQPQHF. Here the CDR3 DNA reads TGTGCCAGCAGTTCCCCCGGGACAGGGGGTCAGCCCCAGCATTTT. The chain links TRBV28 to TRBJ1-5; 11 nucleotides agree with TRBD1. The CDR3 spans 15 residues. After removal of 4 bases from V and 6 bases from J, the junction contained 5 bases not matched to a gene. In germline, CDR1 is MDHEN, CDR2 SYDVKM.

The chain links TRBV27 to TRBJ2-1, with 10 bases aligning to TRBD1. Trimming at V came to 4 bases and at J to 3 bases, leaving 6 bases not matched to a gene. The CDR3 runs 16 residues. Germline loops: CDR1 MNHEY, CDR2 SMNVEV (reference sequence). The CDR3, as DNA: TGTGCCAGCAGTTCAAGTGGACAGGGGGTCTACAATGAGCAGTTCTTC. Translating gives CASSSSGQGVYNEQFF.

The chain joins TRBV11-2 to TRBJ2-1; D is ambiguous. The germline CDR1 and CDR2 sequences are SGHAT and FQNNGV. Between the trimmed V and J ends, which lost 6 bases and 9 bases, there was a span of 12 bases. This CDR3 contains 12 residues. Here the CDR3 reads CASSLMVLEQFF. The DNA of the CDR3 is TGTGCCAGCAGTTTAATGGTGCTTGAGCAGTTCTTC.

The chain carries TRBV25-1 and TRBJ2-7, with D possibly TRBD1 on 6 matching bases. The germline V gene encodes CDR1 MGHDK and CDR2 SYGVNS. V was shortened by 0 bases and J by 2 bases, with 11 bases between the two germline ends. This CDR3 is built from 15 residues. The CDR3: CASSEYRDNPYEQYF. CDR3 bases: TGTGCCAGCAGTGAATATAGGGACAACCCCTACGAGCAGTACTTC.

The chain combines TRBV27 with TRBJ2-1; either TRBD1 or TRBD2 may fit D (5 bases each). With 11 bases removed from V and 7 bases from J, the gap between germline ends came to 18 bases. This CDR3 comprises 13 residues. The germline gives CDR1 MNHEY, CDR2 SMNVEV (reference sequence). CDR3 in amino acids: CAASGTAYNEQFF. The CDR3 DNA reads TGTGCCGCGTCGGGGACCGCTTATAATGAGCAGTTCTTC.

The chain has TRBV7-9 and TRBJ2-1, with 9 nucleotides matching TRBD2. The CDR3 totals 12 residues. Germline values: CDR1 SEHNR, CDR2 FQNEAQ (reference sequence). For the CDR3, the DNA is TGTGTCAGTAGCGGGAGAAGTTATGAGCAGTTCTTC. It yields the protein CVSSGRSYEQFF.

The CDR3 region has the DNA TGTGCCAGCAGCCTCCTCGGCCTGCCTTACGAGCAGTACTTC. Translation: CASSLLGLPYEQYF. The V call is TRBV7-2, the J call TRBJ2-7; D not resolved. The germline CDR1 and CDR2 sequences are SGHTA and FQGNSA. V lost 5 bases and J lost 4, with 15 bases in between. This CDR3 spans 14 amino acids.

The chain combines TRBV9 with TRBJ2-6; TRBD1 agrees at 8 bases. This CDR3 has 19 residues. Germline trimming cut 0 bases from V and 4 bases from J; bases unmatched to any gene: 12. Germline CDR1 and CDR2: SGDLS and YYNGEE. The CDR3 bases are TGTGCCAGCAGCGTAGTGAAAGGTCAGGGGGCGTTAGGGGCCAACGTCCTGACTTTC. Translation gives CASSVVKGQGALGANVLTF.

This chain joins TRBV5-1 and TRBJ2-1, with 9 bases that match TRBD2. Trimming cost V 8 bases and J 3 bases; bases outside gene matches: 6. The CDR3 covers 14 residues. Germline V lookup: CDR1 SGHRS, CDR2 YFSETQ. CDR3 DNA sequence: TGCGCCAGTCATAGCGGGAGTTTCTACAATGAGCAGTTCTTC. It translates to CASHSGSFYNEQFF.

The count of this clone is one. V and J are TRBV27 and TRBJ2-2; 10 nucleotides agree with TRBD2. Germline V gives CDR1 MNHEY, CDR2 SMNVEV (reference sequence). The CDR3 totals 15 residues. Unmatched junction bases numbered 5, after V lost 5 bases and J lost 5 bases. In DNA form, the CDR3 reads TGTGCCAGCAGTCAAAGCGGGAGGGCTACCGGGGAGCTGTTTTTT. As protein: CASSQSGRATGELFF.

The V gene is TRBV6-1, the J gene TRBJ2-1; possible D gene TRBD2, 6 bases. CDR1 is MNHNS and CDR2 is SASEGT in the germline V gene. The CDR3 runs 14 residues. The V gene lost 7 bases and the J gene lost 7 bases, with 17 bases spanning the gap. The CDR3 DNA reads TGTGCCAGCACTCACGGGGGTTTAATGAATGAGCAGTTCTTC. This sequence encodes CASTHGGLMNEQFF.